These T cell receptor beta chains were read from a single sample in a study of T cells in Graves' hyperthyroidism and ophthalmopathy. Via MiXCR, TCRdb re-called the multiplex PCR reads, giving one row per CDR3 protein. The repertoire holds around 420,000 distinct CDR3 sequences, with about 15% as singletons. The sequencing sample was made of blood. The source is a woman aged 18-29 years with Graves' hyperthyroidism. CDR3s include the opening cysteine and the closing phenylalanine or tryptophan. D genes are given only for firm matches. For some rows the clone size is stated as once, few or many, or as a class when expanded; others skip it.

clone size: few; V gene: TRBV2; J gene: TRBJ1-2; D gene: .; CDR3 DNA: TGTGCCAGCAGTGAGCATATTGGTGGGGGGGACTATGGCTACACCTTC; CDR3 protein: CASSEHIGGGDYGYTF
clone size: many; V gene: TRBV2; J gene: TRBJ1-1; D gene: .; CDR3 DNA: TGTGCCAGCAGTGTCGCTCCCGGGGATGACACTGAAGCTTTCTTT; CDR3 protein: CASSVAPGDDTEAFF
clone size: .; V gene: TRBV27; J gene: TRBJ2-2; D gene: TRBD2; CDR3 DNA: TGTGCCAGCAGTTTCCCTCTAGCGGGGGGCTCCACCGGGGAGCTGTTTTTT; CDR3 protein: CASSFPLAGGSTGELFF
clone size: few; V gene: TRBV12-3/TRBV12-4; J gene: TRBJ1-5; D gene: TRBD1; CDR3 DNA: TGTGCCAGCAGTTTTCTGGCAGGGGGAGCTTATAGCAATCAGCCCCAGCATTTT; CDR3 protein: CASSFLAGGAYSNQPQHF
clone size: many; V gene: TRBV20-1; J gene: TRBJ1-1; D gene: .; CDR3 DNA: TGCAGTGCTAAGTCAATCACAGGTGACACTGAAGCTTTCTTT; CDR3 protein: CSAKSITGDTEAFF
clone size: many; V gene: TRBV18; J gene: TRBJ2-4; D gene: TRBD2; CDR3 DNA: TGTGCCAGCTCAACAATACTAGCGGGGAAAAAAAACATTCAGTACTTC; CDR3 protein: CASSTILAGKKNIQYF
clone size: .; V gene: TRBV5-1; J gene: TRBJ2-2; D gene: TRBD2; CDR3 DNA: TGCGCCAGCAGGCGAAGAACTACTAGCGGGGGGGCCTCGGGGTACACCGGGGAGCTGTTTTTT; CDR3 protein: CASRRRTTSGGASGYTGELFF
clone size: many; V gene: TRBV5-1; J gene: TRBJ2-2; D gene: .; CDR3 DNA: TGCGCCAGCAGCTTGGCCCTGCAGGCGAAGAACACCGGGGAGCTGTTTTTT; CDR3 protein: CASSLALQAKNTGELFF
clone size: many; V gene: TRBV7-2; J gene: TRBJ2-1; D gene: .; CDR3 DNA: TGTGCCAGCAGCTTTTCTCGCAGGGCGAATGAGCAGTTCTTC; CDR3 protein: CASSFSRRANEQFF
clone size: .; V gene: TRBV7-9; J gene: TRBJ1-5; D gene: .; CDR3 DNA: TGTGCCAGCAGCTTAGATCTCGGCGGCAATAGCAATCAGCCCCAGCATTTT; CDR3 protein: CASSLDLGGNSNQPQHF
clone size: .; V gene: TRBV3-1; J gene: TRBJ1-5; D gene: .; CDR3 DNA: TGTGCCAGCAGCCAAGGTCAGGGTCAGCCCCAGCATTTT; CDR3 protein: CASSQGQGQPQHF
clone size: few; V gene: TRBV11-1; J gene: TRBJ1-2; D gene: .; CDR3 DNA: TGTGCCAGCAGCCTGACAGATACTAACTATGGCTACACCTTC; CDR3 protein: CASSLTDTNYGYTF
clone size: .; V gene: TRBV7-3; J gene: TRBJ2-3; D gene: TRBD2; CDR3 DNA: TGTGCCAGCAGCACGACTAGCGGCAACACAGATACGCAGTATTTT; CDR3 protein: CASSTTSGNTDTQYF
clone size: many; V gene: TRBV6-1; J gene: TRBJ2-7; D gene: .; CDR3 DNA: TGTGCCAGCAGTGAATACCCTAGCGAGAACTCCTACGAGCAGTACTTC; CDR3 protein: CASSEYPSENSYEQYF
clone size: many; V gene: TRBV28; J gene: TRBJ1-5; D gene: .; CDR3 DNA: TGTGCCAGCATCTTGGACGGGTATAGCAATCAGCCCCAGCATTTT; CDR3 protein: CASILDGYSNQPQHF
clone size: many; V gene: TRBV2; J gene: TRBJ1-5; D gene: .; CDR3 DNA: TGTGCCAGCAGCGTCCGGGGCAATCAGCCCCAGCATTTT; CDR3 protein: CASSVRGNQPQHF
clone size: few; V gene: TRBV6-2/TRBV6-3; J gene: TRBJ2-7; D gene: .; CDR3 DNA: TGTGCCAGCACCCTAAACCCCCTTGGGTTCCCGTACGAGCAGTACTTC; CDR3 protein: CASTLNPLGFPYEQYF
clone size: many; V gene: TRBV10-3; J gene: TRBJ1-2; D gene: TRBD1; CDR3 DNA: TGTGCCATCAGTGGCAAGGGACAGGGCGGCTATGGCTACACCTTC; CDR3 protein: CAISGKGQGGYGYTF
clone size: few; V gene: TRBV6-2/TRBV6-3; J gene: TRBJ2-3; D gene: TRBD1; CDR3 DNA: TGTGCCAGCAATCTCGGACAGGTCGTAGATACGCAGTATTTT; CDR3 protein: CASNLGQVVDTQYF
clone size: .; V gene: TRBV7-9; J gene: TRBJ1-2; D gene: .; CDR3 DNA: TGTGCCAGCAGCTCACTGGACACTGGCTACACCTTC; CDR3 protein: CASSSLDTGYTF
clone size: .; V gene: TRBV6-2/TRBV6-3; J gene: TRBJ1-4; D gene: .; CDR3 DNA: TGTGCCAGCCAAAGGAAGGAAAAACTGTTTTTT; CDR3 protein: CASQRKEKLFF
clone size: many; V gene: TRBV20-1; J gene: TRBJ2-3; D gene: TRBD2; CDR3 DNA: TGCAGTGCGAGACTAGCGGGAGTCGCAGATACGCAGTATTTT; CDR3 protein: CSARLAGVADTQYF
clone size: many; V gene: TRBV7-3; J gene: TRBJ2-1; D gene: .; CDR3 DNA: TGTGCCAGCAGCCAAACACGTGACAATGAGCAGTTCTTC; CDR3 protein: CASSQTRDNEQFF
clone size: many; V gene: TRBV12-5; J gene: TRBJ2-1; D gene: TRBD2; CDR3 DNA: TGTGCTAGTGGCATAACTAGCGGGGGACTCTACAATGAGCAGTTCTTC; CDR3 protein: CASGITSGGLYNEQFF
clone size: many; V gene: TRBV9; J gene: TRBJ1-2; D gene: .; CDR3 DNA: TGTGCCAGCAGTGAAGGACCGAAAGCTAACTATGGCTACACCTTC; CDR3 protein: CASSEGPKANYGYTF
clone size: few; V gene: TRBV5-1; J gene: TRBJ2-1; D gene: TRBD2; CDR3 DNA: TGCGCCAGCAGCAGAATTTGGACTAGCGGATGGGGGGGTGAGCAGTTCTTC; CDR3 protein: CASSRIWTSGWGGEQFF
clone size: few; V gene: TRBV6-1; J gene: TRBJ1-5; D gene: .; CDR3 DNA: TGTGCCAGCAGTGAAGGGGGACGGCAGCCCCAGCATTTT; CDR3 protein: CASSEGGRQPQHF
clone size: many; V gene: TRBV5-6; J gene: TRBJ2-1; D gene: TRBD2; CDR3 DNA: TGTGCCAGCAGCGGGCCGACTAGCGGGAGTAATGAGCAGTTCTTC; CDR3 protein: CASSGPTSGSNEQFF
clone size: .; V gene: TRBV5-8; J gene: TRBJ1-2; D gene: TRBD1; CDR3 DNA: TGTGCCAGCAGCTTTCCCGGGACAGAAGGTTATGGCTACACCTTC; CDR3 protein: CASSFPGTEGYGYTF
clone size: few; V gene: TRBV5-6; J gene: TRBJ2-4; D gene: .; CDR3 DNA: TGTGCCAGCAGGGGGGACATTCAGTACTTC; CDR3 protein: CASRGDIQYF
clone size: .; V gene: TRBV28; J gene: TRBJ1-6; D gene: .; CDR3 DNA: TGTGCCAGCTCACTCCCCGGACAGAGTAATTCACCCCTCCACTTT; CDR3 protein: CASSLPGQSNSPLHF